A selection of T cell receptor beta chains follows, all from one sample in a study of cytomegalovirus exposure and HLA in healthy donors. Only in-frame clones appear in the TCRdb table, and some are missing; sequencing was by immunoSEQ multiplex PCR. The sample includes roughly 78,000 clones, 50% to 80% seen only once; the top ten take about a fifth. The material sequenced was PBMCs. These receptors were obtained from a man aged 35 to 55 in good health and CMV-seropositive. Both conserved end residues are trimmed from each CDR3. Each record gives: J gene, V gene, CDR3 protein.

J gene: TRBJ2-7
V gene: TRBV7-2
CDR3 protein: ASSSPDWDREYEQY

J gene: TRBJ2-7
V gene: TRBV7-6
CDR3 protein: ASSALGVEDEQY

J gene: TRBJ1-2
V gene: TRBV29-1
CDR3 protein: SVETGRHYT

J gene: TRBJ2-2
V gene: TRBV11-2
CDR3 protein: ASSFTNTGELF

J gene: TRBJ2-4
V gene: TRBV7-2
CDR3 protein: ASSRNTLAKNIQY

J gene: TRBJ1-6
V gene: TRBV5-1
CDR3 protein: ASSLRSRGDSPLH

J gene: TRBJ1-4
V gene: TRBV5-6
CDR3 protein: ASSQQHLGGEKLF

J gene: TRBJ1-2
V gene: TRBV27
CDR3 protein: ASSLAGAYGYT

J gene: TRBJ1-4
V gene: TRBV21-1
CDR3 protein: ASDRENEKLF

J gene: TRBJ2-3
V gene: TRBV14
CDR3 protein: ASSQGFAGPTSFTDTQY

J gene: TRBJ1-1
V gene: TRBV6-1
CDR3 protein: ASSEAGGAF

J gene: TRBJ2-3
V gene: TRBV6-6
CDR3 protein: ASGGEGGPDTDTQY

J gene: TRBJ1-2
V gene: TRBV2
CDR3 protein: ASMTGGGGYT

J gene: TRBJ1-1
V gene: TRBV27
CDR3 protein: ASSLAGSPRAF

J gene: TRBJ2-7
V gene: TRBV7-2
CDR3 protein: ASSLATGVAYEQY

J gene: TRBJ1-1
V gene: TRBV14
CDR3 protein: ASSQDRGKTEAF

J gene: TRBJ2-5
V gene: TRBV28
CDR3 protein: ASSREETQY

J gene: TRBJ1-1
V gene: TRBV28
CDR3 protein: ASSFQNVNTEAF

J gene: TRBJ1-2
V gene: TRBV7-9
CDR3 protein: ASSWTGPEGGYT

J gene: TRBJ1-1
V gene: TRBV7-2
CDR3 protein: ASSFLMNTEAF

J gene: TRBJ2-1
V gene: TRBV4-2
CDR3 protein: ASSLRAGGLTEQF

J gene: TRBJ2-3
V gene: TRBV6-4
CDR3 protein: ASSEEPIQRGTTDTQY

J gene: TRBJ2-7
V gene: TRBV4-3
CDR3 protein: ASSQELLAREQY

J gene: TRBJ1-2
V gene: TRBV7-3
CDR3 protein: ASSSGTGVFT

J gene: TRBJ2-2
V gene: TRBV9
CDR3 protein: ASSAGTSGGAGAGELF

J gene: TRBJ1-2
V gene: TRBV7-2
CDR3 protein: ASSSPRAGNYGYT

J gene: TRBJ1-3
V gene: TRBV6-1
CDR3 protein: ASSEGASGNTIY

J gene: TRBJ2-3
V gene: TRBV9
CDR3 protein: ASSAQGWTDTQY

J gene: TRBJ2-2
V gene: TRBV4-1
CDR3 protein: ASSQDQGANTGELF

J gene: -
V gene: TRBV30
CDR3 protein: AWSVTRRSYEQY

J gene: TRBJ2-7
V gene: TRBV27
CDR3 protein: ASSIRTGTAPYEQY

J gene: TRBJ2-6
V gene: TRBV11-2
CDR3 protein: ASRSTTGTGANVLT

J gene: TRBJ1-5
V gene: TRBV27
CDR3 protein: ASSPLTPVGQPQH

J gene: TRBJ1-4
V gene: TRBV4-2
CDR3 protein: ASSRTGNSGEKLF

J gene: TRBJ2-7
V gene: TRBV11-3
CDR3 protein: ASSQRGRGTYEQY

J gene: TRBJ2-5
V gene: TRBV6-6
CDR3 protein: ASSRGEGETQY

J gene: TRBJ2-5
V gene: TRBV11-2
CDR3 protein: ASSPSGGETQY

J gene: TRBJ2-1
V gene: TRBV7-3
CDR3 protein: ASSAGTGGEGALDEQF

J gene: TRBJ1-5
V gene: TRBV21-1
CDR3 protein: ASSKVKGARGNQPQH

J gene: TRBJ1-1
V gene: TRBV6-5
CDR3 protein: ASSLRGFTEAF

J gene: TRBJ1-2
V gene: TRBV30
CDR3 protein: AWYKPGFVNGYT

J gene: TRBJ1-2
V gene: TRBV5-1
CDR3 protein: ASSLDLQLGPYGYT

J gene: TRBJ1-1
V gene: TRBV30
CDR3 protein: ASQGAGTEAF

J gene: TRBJ2-3
V gene: TRBV25-1
CDR3 protein: ASSEPSAGSTDTQY

J gene: TRBJ1-4
V gene: TRBV5-1
CDR3 protein: ASSPGWGHEKLF

J gene: TRBJ1-1
V gene: TRBV7-3
CDR3 protein: ASSLLGVDTEAF

J gene: TRBJ2-6
V gene: TRBV7-2
CDR3 protein: ASSLDSLSGANVLT

J gene: TRBJ2-7
V gene: TRBV5-6
CDR3 protein: ASSPGTAYEQY

J gene: TRBJ1-5
V gene: TRBV5-1
CDR3 protein: ASSLATGLQPQH

J gene: TRBJ2-7
V gene: TRBV5-6
CDR3 protein: ASGRQAYEQY

J gene: TRBJ2-5
V gene: TRBV2
CDR3 protein: ASSLRGLETQY

J gene: TRBJ1-1
V gene: TRBV7-3
CDR3 protein: ASSFIGDQITEAF

J gene: TRBJ2-5
V gene: TRBV7-2
CDR3 protein: ASSLGTSGRETQY

J gene: TRBJ2-3
V gene: TRBV19
CDR3 protein: ASSIGAAGGLDTQY

J gene: TRBJ2-7
V gene: TRBV6-5
CDR3 protein: ASSNSGGLAYEQY